The 15 T cell receptor beta chains reported below all come from one sample, sequenced in a study of blood T cell repertoires in COVID-19. Here immunoSEQ multiplex PCR was the method, and the copy in TCRdb shows in-frame clones only, minus some. The repertoire consists of approximately 210,000 clones, with about 83% occurring once and the leading ten covering 7.5% to 9%. Sequenced material: peripheral blood. The receptor source for this set is a woman in her forties or fifties with acute or convalescent COVID-19.

The sample holds a few counts of this clone. The chain uses TRBV6-5 and TRBJ2-7; TRBD1 might be the D (5 bases). This CDR3 comprises 15 residues. CDR1 MNHEY and CDR2 SVGAGI come from the germline V gene. Between the trimmed V and J ends, which lost 2 bases and 1 base, there was a span of 12 bases. Here the CDR3 DNA reads TGTGCCAGCAGTTACAAGTCGGCAGGGTCCTACGAGCAGTACTTC. This codes for CASSYKSAGSYEQYF.

This clone appeared once. The V gene is TRBV11-2, the J gene TRBJ1-1; 8 bases are shared with TRBD1. The germline V gene encodes CDR1 SGHAT and CDR2 FQNNGV. Trimming cost V 2 bases and J 10 bases; bases outside gene matches: 12. The CDR3 has 15 amino acids. The CDR3 DNA reads as TGTGCCAGCAGCTTACGACAGACAGGGGAGGTGCGAGCTTTCTTT. Translated: CASSLRQTGEVRAFF.

The CDR3 DNA is TGTGCCAGCAGCTTGGGCCAGGGGGCAGGGGAGACCCAGTACTTC. Its protein product is CASSLGQGAGETQYF. The V gene is TRBV5-6, the J gene TRBJ2-5; 8 bases line up with TRBD1. CDR3 length: 15 amino acids. The ends lost 0 bases at V and 5 bases at J; junction bases unmatched: 6. CDR1 is SGHDT, CDR2 YYEEEE, per germline.

The chain has TRBV19 and TRBJ2-2; TRBD2 matches at 8 bases. CDR1 is LNHDA and CDR2 is SQIVND in the germline V gene (reference sequence). The length of the CDR3 is 17 residues. With V trimmed by 7 bases and J by 7 bases, 17 bases remained unmatched. DNA of the CDR3: TGTGCCAGTAATGTGGGGTCAGCGGGAGTACGTAACGGGGAGCTGTTTTTT. It specifies CASNVGSAGVRNGELFF.

CDR3 amino acids: CSAAVGYTF. DNA for the CDR3: TGCAGTGCAGCGGTCGGCTACACCTTC. The chain has TRBV20-1 and TRBJ1-2, with D hard to call. In germline, CDR1 is DFQATT, CDR2 SNEGSKA (reference sequence). The CDR3 contains 9 residues. V was cut by 6 bases and J by 8 bases, with 7 bases left in between.

This clone was detected a few times. The CDR3: CASTFADRPYGYTF. The CDR3 nucleotides are TGTGCCAGCACCTTCGCCGACAGGCCCTATGGCTACACCTTC. The gene calls are TRBV28 and TRBJ1-2, with D tentatively TRBD1 (6 bases). The germline V and J ends were trimmed by 7 bases and 4 bases, with 16 bases remaining between them. Germline CDR1 reads MDHEN; CDR2 reads SYDVKM. This CDR3 is 14 amino acids long.

The chain carries TRBV18 and TRBJ1-1, with 8 positions matching TRBD1. V shed 5 bases, J shed 4 bases, and the junction held 3 bases outside the gene matches. CDR3 length: 13 residues. Germline V CDR1 and CDR2: KGHSH, LQKENI. CDR3 nucleotides: TGTGCCAGCTCAAGAGACAGGGGCACTGAAGCTTTCTTT. This translates into CASSRDRGTEAFF.

V usage is TRBV12-3 or TRBV12-4 and J usage is TRBJ1-1, with D possibly TRBD1 on 5 matching bases. The germline V and J ends were trimmed by 8 bases and 0 bases, with 10 bases remaining between them. The CDR3 spans 13 residues. The CDR3 here is CASEGRVNTEAFF. The CDR3 DNA is TGTGCCAGCGAGGGGAGGGTGAACACTGAAGCTTTCTTT.

The V and J genes are TRBV7-7 and TRBJ2-3; 11 nucleotides agree with TRBD1. V shed 5 bases and J 5 bases; nucleotides not matched to a gene: 3. The CDR3 consists of 14 residues. The germline CDR1 and CDR2 sequences are SSHAT and FNYEAQ (reference sequence). The CDR3 nucleotides are TGTGCCAGCAGCCTGGGACAGGGGGAAGATACGCAGTATTTT. It encodes CASSLGQGEDTQYF.

This chain uses TRBV7-9 with TRBJ2-3; D not resolved. Germline V gives CDR1 SEHNR, CDR2 FQNEAQ (reference sequence). There are 16 residues in the CDR3. The V and J ends lost 5 bases and 1 base respectively, with 16 bases between them. The CDR3 DNA sequence: TGTGCCAGCAGCCTGGTAGGTGGCAGGCGCACAGATACGCAGTATTTT. This sequence encodes CASSLVGGRRTDTQYF.

The genes are TRBV9 and TRBJ2-7; 9 bases map to TRBD2. J was trimmed by 2 bases and V by 0 bases; bases with no gene match: 12. The length of the CDR3 is 18 residues. CDR1 and CDR2 from the germline V gene are SGDLS and YYNGEE. For the CDR3, the DNA is TGTGCCAGCAGCGTAGCTCATAGGCTAGCGGGACCAACCTACGAGCAGTACTTC. Its protein is CASSVAHRLAGPTYEQYF.

The V call is TRBV12-3 or TRBV12-4, the J call TRBJ2-1; 11 bases match TRBD1. The CDR3 length is 13 residues. Trimming at V came to 10 bases and at J to 7 bases, leaving 6 bases not matched to a gene. As DNA, the CDR3 is TGTGCCATCCACGGACAGGGGGCGAATGAGCAGTTCTTC. Protein product: CAIHGQGANEQFF.

This sequence joins TRBV7-9 and TRBJ2-2; 8 nucleotides align to TRBD2. Germline V gene sequence: CDR1 SEHNR, CDR2 FQNEAQ (reference sequence). The CDR3 runs to 16 residues. Trimming removed 2 bases from V and 5 bases from J; junction bases left unmatched: 7. The DNA of the CDR3 is TGTGCCAGCAGCTTACGGCTAGCGGGTGATACCGGGGAGCTGTTTTTT. This codes for CASSLRLAGDTGELFF.

The CDR3 DNA sequence: TGTGCCAGTAGTATGCGGACTAGCGGGACCTACAATGAGCAGTTCTTC. It translates to CASSMRTSGTYNEQFF. The V call is TRBV19, the J call TRBJ2-1; 12 nucleotides line up with TRBD2. Looked up from germline, CDR1 is LNHDA and CDR2 is SQIVND (reference sequence). The CDR3 has 16 amino acids. V was clipped by 3 bases and J by 2 bases; unmatched bases: 2.

The chain recombines TRBV19 with TRBJ1-5, with D tentatively TRBD1 (6 bases). The CDR3 runs 13 residues. Germline V gene sequence: CDR1 LNHDA, CDR2 SQIVND (reference sequence). V lost 10 bases, J lost 7 bases, and 17 bases lay in between. The CDR3 nucleotides are TGTGCCACCTCGGACAGCCTCGGGCAGCCCCAGCATTTT. It specifies CATSDSLGQPQHF.